This T cell receptor (beta chain) derives from a study of T cell repertoires in cytomegalovirus infection. To note about this clonotype: Antigen unknown.

TCRdb analysed the reads with MiXCR anew, one entry per CDR3 protein. The data show some 800,000 distinct CDR3 sequences, approximately 30% seen once. The CDR3 covers 15 residues. The germline V gene encodes CDR1 SQVTM and CDR2 ANQGSEA. Trimming at V came to 4 bases and at J to 6 bases, leaving 10 bases not matched to a gene. The sequence derives from a human donor in good health (CMV status not recorded). Some clones in this sample may be carry-over from other donors' samples. The V gene is TRBV29-1, the J gene TRBJ2-2, with 8 bases identical to TRBD1. Sequenced here: cultured CD8+ T cells from PBMCs, sampled from culture after CMV antigen stimulation. DNA for the CDR3: TGCAGCGTTGTATCGCCGGGACAGGTCTCCGGGGAGCTGTTTTTT. Translation: CSVVSPGQVSGELFF.